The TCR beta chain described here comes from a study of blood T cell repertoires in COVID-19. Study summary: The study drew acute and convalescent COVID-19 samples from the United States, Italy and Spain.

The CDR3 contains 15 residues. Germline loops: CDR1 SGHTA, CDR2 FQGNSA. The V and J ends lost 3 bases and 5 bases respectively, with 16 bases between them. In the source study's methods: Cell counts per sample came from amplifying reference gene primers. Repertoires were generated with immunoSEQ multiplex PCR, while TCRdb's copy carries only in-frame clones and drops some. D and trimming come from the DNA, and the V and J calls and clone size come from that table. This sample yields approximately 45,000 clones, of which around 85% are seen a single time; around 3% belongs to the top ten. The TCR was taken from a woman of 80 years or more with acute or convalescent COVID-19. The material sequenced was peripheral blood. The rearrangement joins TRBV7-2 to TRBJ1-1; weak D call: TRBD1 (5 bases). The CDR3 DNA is TGTGCCAGCAGCTTGGATAGGATGGGACTGACTGAAGCTTTCTTT. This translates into CASSLDRMGLTEAFF.